This T cell receptor (beta chain) was captured by sequencing in a study of blood T cell repertoires in COVID-19. The length of the CDR3 is 14 residues. Germline CDR1 KGHSH, CDR2 LQKENI. The V gene lost 3 bases and the J gene lost 2 bases, with 10 bases spanning the gap. Clones were read by immunoSEQ multiplex PCR, and TCRdb kept only the in-frame ones, dropping some. The table has tens of thousands of clones, roughly nine tenths seen once. Material for sequencing was peripheral blood. The sequence derives from a human donor in a cohort sampled during active COVID-19. The gene calls are TRBV18 and TRBJ1-1; D may be TRBD1 (5 bases). In DNA, the CDR3 is TGTGCCAGCTCACCCCAGACAGATAACACTGAAGCTTTCTTT. Translated: CASSPQTDNTEAFF.